This T cell receptor (beta chain) stems from a study of T-cell memory formation after mild COVID-19. Whole-study findings and limits: A second wave expanding day 15 to 37 was CD4+-biased; contracting clones were balanced.

By frequency in the sample, this clonotype is medium-sized (0.01 to 0.1%). Its specificity is not known. This CDR3 comprises 13 residues. With V trimmed by 10 bases and J by 8 bases, 13 bases remained unmatched. TCRdb called the 5' RACE reads again in MiXCR, with one record for every CDR3 protein. The repertoire consists of roughly 13,000 distinct CDR3 sequences, with about 11% occurring once and the leading ten covering roughly 53%. The origin of this receptor is an adult woman who had mild COVID-19 (a few samples of this study predate the infection). Cell type and time point are not known. Sequencing was done on a sample of PBMCs or a T cell subset sorted from them (not recorded which). The rearrangement uses TRBV12-3 or TRBV12-4 and TRBJ1-2, with TRBD1 matching 7 bases. As DNA, the CDR3 is TGTGCCACCCCCGGGACAGACCCTCCCGGCTACACCTTC. This codes for CATPGTDPPGYTF.